This T cell receptor beta chain was obtained from a study of T-cell reconstitution after alpha-beta-depleted transplantation in children. Per the germline V gene, CDR1 is DFQATT and CDR2 is SNEGSKA (reference sequence). This CDR3 is 10 amino acids long. This clonotype showed up just once. One junction end does not reproduce the germline sequence, and a read error may be involved. The TCRbeta library incorporated unique molecular identifiers. TCRdb processed the PCR reads anew with MiXCR; each CDR3 protein has one entry. Among hundreds of thousands of distinct CDR3 sequences listed, about an eighth were seen once.

The starting material was PBMCs, obtained before TCRalphabeta/CD19-depleted stem cell transplant. The source of this sequence is a girl aged 2 to 10 with congenital amegakaryocytic thrombocytopenia, due to receive a stem cell transplant. The chain recombines TRBV20-1 with TRBJ2-3; 7 positions agree with TRBD2. The CDR3 DNA reads TGCAGTGTCGCGGGAGATACGCGGTATTTT. Its protein is CSVAGDTRYF.